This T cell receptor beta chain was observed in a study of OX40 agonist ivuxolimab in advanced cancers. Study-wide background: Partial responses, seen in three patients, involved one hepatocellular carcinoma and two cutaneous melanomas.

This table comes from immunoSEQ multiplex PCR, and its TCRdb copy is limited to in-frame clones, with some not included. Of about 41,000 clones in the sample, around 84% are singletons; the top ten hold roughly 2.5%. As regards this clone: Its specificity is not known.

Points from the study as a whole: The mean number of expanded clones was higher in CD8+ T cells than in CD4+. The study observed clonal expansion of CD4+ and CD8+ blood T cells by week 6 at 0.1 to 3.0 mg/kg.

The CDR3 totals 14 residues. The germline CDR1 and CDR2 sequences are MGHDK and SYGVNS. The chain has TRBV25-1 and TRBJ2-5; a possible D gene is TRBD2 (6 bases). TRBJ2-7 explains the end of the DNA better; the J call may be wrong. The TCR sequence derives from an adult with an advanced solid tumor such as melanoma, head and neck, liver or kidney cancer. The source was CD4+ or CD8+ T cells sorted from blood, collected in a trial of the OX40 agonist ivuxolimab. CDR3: CASSEWDSPYEQYF. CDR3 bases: TGTGCCAGCAGTGAGTGGGACTCTCCCTACGAGCAGTACTTC.